This T cell receptor beta chain appears in the sequencing data of a study of OX40 agonist ivuxolimab in advanced cancers. Study context: Three patients got partial responses; one had hepatocellular carcinoma and two had cutaneous melanoma.

The germline V and J ends were trimmed by 0 bases and 5 bases, with 3 bases remaining between them. The CDR3 runs to 11 residues. Germline V lookup: CDR1 GTSNPN, CDR2 SVGIG (reference sequence). This clone appeared once. Produced via immunoSEQ multiplex PCR; TCRdb's table is partial and in-frame only. The repertoire holds approximately 76,000 clones, with approximately 85% as singletons. The TCR originated in an adult with an advanced solid tumor such as melanoma, head and neck, liver or kidney cancer. This chain connects TRBV30 to TRBJ2-3; D is undetermined. The sample in question was CD4+ or CD8+ T cells sorted from blood, obtained in a trial of the OX40 agonist ivuxolimab. Here the CDR3 reads CAWSVVDTQYF. The CDR3 DNA follows: TGTGCCTGGAGTGTGGTAGATACGCAGTATTTT.